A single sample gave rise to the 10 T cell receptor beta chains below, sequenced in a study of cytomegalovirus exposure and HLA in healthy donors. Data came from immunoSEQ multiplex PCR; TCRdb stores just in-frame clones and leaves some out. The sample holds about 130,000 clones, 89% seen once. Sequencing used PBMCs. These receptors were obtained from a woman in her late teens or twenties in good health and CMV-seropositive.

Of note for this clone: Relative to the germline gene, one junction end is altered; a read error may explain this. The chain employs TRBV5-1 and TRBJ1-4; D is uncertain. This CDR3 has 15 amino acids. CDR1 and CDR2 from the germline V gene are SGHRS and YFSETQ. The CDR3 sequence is CASSPDGSTIEKLFF. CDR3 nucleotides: TGCGCCAGCAGCCCTGACGGCTCTACTATTGAAAAACTGTTTTTT.

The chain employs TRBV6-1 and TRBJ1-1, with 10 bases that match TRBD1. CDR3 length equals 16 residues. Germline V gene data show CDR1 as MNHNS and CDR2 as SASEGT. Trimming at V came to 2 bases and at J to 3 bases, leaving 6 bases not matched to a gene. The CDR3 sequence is CASSEWRTGGDTEAFF. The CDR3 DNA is TGTGCCAGCAGTGAATGGAGGACAGGGGGTGACACTGAAGCTTTCTTT.

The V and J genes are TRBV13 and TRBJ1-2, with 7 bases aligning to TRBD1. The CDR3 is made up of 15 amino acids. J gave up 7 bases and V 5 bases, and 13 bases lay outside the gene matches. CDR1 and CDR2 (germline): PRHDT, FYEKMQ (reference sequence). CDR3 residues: CASSVRPAGGSGYTF. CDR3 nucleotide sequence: TGTGCCAGCAGCGTGAGACCTGCAGGGGGATCTGGCTACACCTTC. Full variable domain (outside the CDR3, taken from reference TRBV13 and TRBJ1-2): AAGVIQSPRHLIKEKRETATLKCYPIPRHDTVYWYQQGPGQDPQFLISFYEKMQSDKGSIPDRFSAQQFSDYHSELNMSSLELGDSALYFCASSVRPAGGSGYTFGSGTRLTVV.

CDR3 protein: CASSFRGSSYNEQFF. CDR3 in DNA: TGTGCCAGCAGCTTCAGGGGGAGCTCCTACAATGAGCAGTTCTTC. This chain connects TRBV11-2 to TRBJ2-1; 7 bases agree with TRBD1. The CDR3 contains 15 residues. The germline V gene has CDR1 SGHAT and CDR2 FQNNGV. The ends lost 3 bases at V and 0 bases at J; junction bases unmatched: 2.

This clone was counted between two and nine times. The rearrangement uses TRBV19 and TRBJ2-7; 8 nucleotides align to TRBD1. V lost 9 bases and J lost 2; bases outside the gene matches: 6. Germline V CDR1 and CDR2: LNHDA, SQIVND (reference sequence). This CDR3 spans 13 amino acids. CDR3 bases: TGTGCCAGGAATGGACAGGGACCCTACGAGCAGTACTTC. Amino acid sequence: CARNGQGPYEQYF. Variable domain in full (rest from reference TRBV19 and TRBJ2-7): DGGITQSPKYLFRKEGQNVTLSCEQNLNHDAMYWYRQDPGQGLRLIYYSQIVNDFQKGDIAEGYSVSREKKESFPLTVTSAQKNPTAFYLCARNGQGPYEQYFGPGTRLTVT.

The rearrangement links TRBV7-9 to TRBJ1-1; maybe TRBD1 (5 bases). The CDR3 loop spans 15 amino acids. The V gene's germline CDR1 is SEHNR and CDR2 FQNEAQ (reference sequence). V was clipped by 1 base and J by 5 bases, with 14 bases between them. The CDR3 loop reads CASSLVGVGGTEAFF. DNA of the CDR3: TGTGCCAGCAGCTTAGTAGGGGTGGGAGGGACTGAAGCTTTCTTT.

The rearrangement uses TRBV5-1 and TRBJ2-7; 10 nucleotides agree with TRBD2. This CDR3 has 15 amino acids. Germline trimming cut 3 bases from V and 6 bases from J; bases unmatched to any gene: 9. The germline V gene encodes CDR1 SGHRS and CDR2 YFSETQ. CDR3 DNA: TGCGCCAGCAGCTCCTCAATAGCGGGGGGCTCCGAGCAGTACTTC. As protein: CASSSSIAGGSEQYF.

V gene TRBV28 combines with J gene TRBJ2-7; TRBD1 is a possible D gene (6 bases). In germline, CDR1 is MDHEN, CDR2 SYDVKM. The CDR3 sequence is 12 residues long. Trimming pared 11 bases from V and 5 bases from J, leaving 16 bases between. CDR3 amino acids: CASEGGPDEQYF. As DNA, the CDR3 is TGTGCCTCCGAAGGGGGTCCCGACGAGCAGTACTTC.

The CDR3 DNA reads TGTGCCTGGAGTGTAATGGCACCCACGAACACTGAAGCTTTCTTT. Translating gives CAWSVMAPTNTEAFF. V gene TRBV30 combines with J gene TRBJ1-1; D call uncertain. With 0 bases removed from V and 1 base from J, the gap between germline ends came to 12 bases. The CDR3 is 15 amino acids. Germline CDR1 is GTSNPN and CDR2 is SVGIG (reference sequence).

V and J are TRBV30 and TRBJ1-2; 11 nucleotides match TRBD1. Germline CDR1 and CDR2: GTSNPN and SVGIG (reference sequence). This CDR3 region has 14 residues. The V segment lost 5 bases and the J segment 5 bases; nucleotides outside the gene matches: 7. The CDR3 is CAWRRRDRGYGYTF. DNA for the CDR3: TGTGCCTGGCGTCGCCGGGACAGGGGGTATGGCTACACCTTC.